This T cell receptor beta chain was documented in a study of regulatory T cells in long-lasting Graves disease. Building the TCR beta libraries relied on iRepertoire HTBI primers, and CDR3 regions underwent Arm-PCR. TCRdb analysed the multiplex PCR reads with MiXCR anew, one entry per CDR3 protein. The sample shows 350,000 to 400,000 distinct CDR3 sequences, 15% to 20% of them seen only once. There are a few counts of this clonotype. Documented time point: newly diagnosed GD, antithyroid drugs for less than 3 months. Generation of the TCR library employed RNA extracted from PBMCs. This CDR3 has 16 residues. CDR1 and CDR2 (germline): MNHEY, SMNVEV (reference sequence). Trimming cost V 0 bases and J 0 bases, with 9 bases left between them. These data also formed part of another study, on T cells in Graves' hyperthyroidism and ophthalmopathy. That study reports: In the first-round RT-PCR of the TCR CDR3, the HTBI primer set was used.

The chain couples TRBV27 to TRBJ1-3; D not certain. This sample comprised peripheral blood mononuclear cells (PBMCs), obtained at new diagnosis, from a patient treated with antithyroid drugs. The sequence derives from a woman between 18 and 30 years old with Graves disease. CDR3 loop: CASSLSGRSSGNTIYF. In DNA, the CDR3 is TGTGCCAGCAGTTTATCCGGACGGAGCTCTGGAAACACCATATATTTT.